This paragraph reports one TCR beta chain. Germline V gene sequence: CDR1 SEHNR, CDR2 FQNEAQ (reference sequence). Deletions cut 1 base from V and 3 bases from J, with 7 bases between. The CDR3 loop spans 14 amino acids. MiXCR, run by TCRdb on the RT-PCR reads, gives a single entry per CDR3 protein. This sample yields some 200,000 distinct CDR3 sequences, of which 41% are seen a single time; about 35% belongs to the top ten. The sample is drawn from a study of patients and donors after allogeneic stem cell transplantation. The chain couples TRBV7-9 to TRBJ1-5, with no clear D. Sequenced material: blood, either unsorted or a sorted T cell fraction (not recorded which). This clonotype was sampled from a human donor who was either an allogeneic HSCT recipient or a stem cell or donor lymphocyte infusion donor (not recorded which). It is not recorded whose cells these are; they may come from a transplant donor. The CDR3 reads CASSLGQDNQPQHF. For the CDR3, the DNA is TGTGCCAGCAGCTTAGGGCAGGACAATCAGCCCCAGCATTTT.